One and the same sample provided the 5 T cell receptor beta chains below, sequenced in a study of T-cell reconstitution after alpha-beta-depleted transplantation in children. Unique molecular identifiers tagged the TCRbeta library. TCRdb passed the PCR reads through MiXCR, listing each CDR3 protein once. The table has 600,000 to 800,000 distinct CDR3 sequences, around 13% seen once. Sequences were derived from PBMCs, sampled before TCRalphabeta/CD19-depleted stem cell transplant. These TCRs come from a girl under 10 years old with congenital amegakaryocytic thrombocytopenia, due to receive a stem cell transplant.

The chain uses TRBV7-2 and TRBJ2-3; TRBD2 aligns across 10 bases. Germline CDR1 SGHTA, CDR2 FQGNSA. The length of the CDR3 is 17 residues. V shed 1 base, J shed 3 bases, and the junction held 7 bases outside the gene matches. CDR3 in DNA: TGTGCCAGCAGCTTAGAGCGCCTAGCGGGAGTTACAGATACGCAGTATTTT. This sequence encodes CASSLERLAGVTDTQYF.

This chain joins TRBV10-3 and TRBJ2-5; D is unresolved. Germline lookup yields CDR1 ENHRY and CDR2 SYGVKD. Trimming removed 4 bases at V and 3 bases at J, with 3 bases between. CDR3 length equals 11 residues. CDR3 sequence: CAISAEETQYF. As DNA, the CDR3 is TGTGCCATCAGTGCCGAAGAGACCCAGTACTTC.

CDR3 amino acids: CASSRMTVGNEKLFF. The DNA of the CDR3 is TGCGCCAGCAGCCGCATGACAGTCGGTAATGAAAAACTGTTTTTT. The V and J genes are TRBV4-1 and TRBJ1-4; D may be TRBD1 (5 bases). The CDR3 contains 15 residues. Trimming took off 4 bases at V and 4 bases at J, with 13 bases between the two ends. Germline CDR1 MGHRA, CDR2 YSYEKL.

The rearrangement uses TRBV18 and TRBJ2-3; possibly TRBD2 for D (5 bases). Trimming removed 0 bases from V and 1 base from J, with 11 bases in between. The CDR3 runs 16 residues. Germline-derived CDR1 and CDR2 are KGHSH and LQKENI. DNA for the CDR3: TGTGCCAGCTCACCACCGGGAGAGAGGGGCACAGATACGCAGTATTTT. This encodes CASSPPGERGTDTQYF.

This clonotype came up many times. J is TRBJ2-3 and V is TRBV15; D gene uncertain. Germline loops: CDR1 LNHNV, CDR2 YYDKDF (reference sequence). The CDR3 is 15 residues long. V lost 6 bases to trimming and J lost 0 bases, with 13 bases between them. DNA of the CDR3: TGTGCCACCAGAACCGGGCCTTTTAGCACAGATACGCAGTATTTT. It is translated as CATRTGPFSTDTQYF.